Listed below are T cell receptor beta chains from one sample, sequenced in a study of T cells expressing NK-cell markers. TCRdb re-called the 5' RACE reads; every CDR3 protein appears as one record, without DNA. In total, the table holds a few hundred thousand distinct CDR3 sequences. The sample comprised blood T cells: a sorted CD56 or NKG2C T cell subset, CD4+ or CD8+ T cells, or bulk PBMC T cells (not recorded which). The receptors derive from a man between 18 and 35 years old in good health. The CDR3 runs from the conserved cysteine through the conserved F or W.

v_gene	j_gene	CDR3aa
TRBV7-8	TRBJ2-2	CASSFVSWLNTGELFF
TRBV11-3	TRBJ2-1	CASSLGGRTAYNEQFF
TRBV4-3	TRBJ2-1	CASSLAPPGQGYEQFF
TRBV14	TRBJ2-1	CASSQVQDRYNEQFF
TRBV7-6	TRBJ1-2	CASSHLQQGGADYGYTF
TRBV5-1	TRBJ2-1	CASSLAPGLAARYSSYNEQFF
TRBV9	TRBJ1-5	CASSVEVGDLPQHF
TRBV20-1	TRBJ1-1	CSAAQGGDTEAFF
TRBV6-5	TRBJ2-3	CASSYSRGPKDTQYF
TRBV5-1	TRBJ2-5	CASTLRGKETQYF
TRBV24-1	TRBJ2-1	CATSEETSYSSYNEQFF
TRBV28	TRBJ2-5	CASSFDWVETQYF
TRBV7-9	TRBJ2-7	CASSWDRHPTYEQYF
TRBV5-1	TRBJ2-3	CASSDPPGPAPDTQYF
TRBV11-2	TRBJ2-5	CASSLDRMETQYF
TRBV4-3	TRBJ2-1	CASSQKDEQFF
TRBV10-3	TRBJ2-7	CATQGGAYEQYF
TRBV5-1	TRBJ2-1	CASSLERGGGQEQFF
TRBV3-1	TRBJ2-6	CASSQGTTTLSGANVLTF
TRBV20-1	TRBJ1-2	CSARGGQDFGYTF
TRBV20-1	TRBJ1-5	CSAPVDSLQPQHF
TRBV24-1	TRBJ2-7	CATSVGSEQYF
TRBV6-2/TRBV6-3	TRBJ2-7	CASSLQTVYEQYF
TRBV25-1	TRBJ2-3	CASSPPWEGITDTQYF
TRBV7-2	TRBJ1-4	CASSFPRQGWGEKLFF
TRBV5-1	TRBJ1-1	CASSLDTASTEAFF
TRBV28	TRBJ2-1	CASSPTSGTYNEQFF
TRBV5-6	TRBJ2-1	CASSLEGTNSYNEQFF
TRBV28	TRBJ1-1	CASSPMTAPGLEAFF
TRBV15	TRBJ1-4	CATSRSLGETNEKLFF
TRBV7-2	TRBJ2-3	CASSLGTGKSTDTQYF
TRBV3-1	TRBJ1-2	CASSQPGEQGYTF
TRBV12-3/TRBV12-4	TRBJ2-7	CASSLGPLGGSYEQYF
TRBV6-1	TRBJ2-3	CASSESRAHTDTQYF
TRBV7-9	TRBJ2-2	CASSPSGQGNTGELFF
TRBV9	TRBJ1-2	CASSVAPTGGYGYTF
TRBV4-1	TRBJ2-5	CASSQRQTEQETQYF